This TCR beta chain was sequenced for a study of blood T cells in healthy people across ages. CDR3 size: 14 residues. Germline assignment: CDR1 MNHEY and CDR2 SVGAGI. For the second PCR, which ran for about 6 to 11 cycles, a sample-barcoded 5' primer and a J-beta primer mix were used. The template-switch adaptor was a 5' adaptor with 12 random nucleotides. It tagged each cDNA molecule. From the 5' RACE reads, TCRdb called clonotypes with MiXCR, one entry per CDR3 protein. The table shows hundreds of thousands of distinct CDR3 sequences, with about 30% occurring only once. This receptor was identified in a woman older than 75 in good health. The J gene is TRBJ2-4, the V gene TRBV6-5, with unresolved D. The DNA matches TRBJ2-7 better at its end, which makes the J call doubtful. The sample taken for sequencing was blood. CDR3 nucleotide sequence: TGTGCCAGCAGTTACTTTGGGCCACAAGACGAGCAGTACTTC. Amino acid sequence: CASSYFGPQDEQYF.